This TCR beta chain originates from a study of cytomegalovirus exposure and HLA in healthy donors. The CDR3 runs 16 residues. The V gene's germline CDR1 is LGHNA and CDR2 YNFKEQ. V shed 4 bases and J 1 base; nucleotides not matched to a gene: 6. Turning to this clone: Antigen: not known.

Findings of the study overall: Roughly uniform sequencing depth across donors was assumed, possibly incorrectly. Upon later analysis, HLA-associated TCR beta chains proved more clonally expanded than other, equally common chains. In an earlier analysis, in approximately 570 donors, most V segments appeared productive either ~87% or ~30% of the time.

The PCR used 60 Vbeta and 13 Jbeta primers. Sequencing was performed with immunoSEQ multiplex PCR; in TCRdb, only in-frame clones are kept and a portion is missing. The sample includes approximately 89,000 clones, less than 65% of them seen just once. This TCR came from a woman in her twenties or thirties in good health and CMV-seropositive. The material sequenced was PBMCs. V and J are TRBV4-2 and TRBJ1-3; TRBD1 agrees at 8 bases. The CDR3 loop reads CASSRGQGGSGNTIYF. CDR3 nucleotides: TGTGCCAGCAGCCGCGGACAGGGAGGTTCTGGAAACACCATATATTTT.